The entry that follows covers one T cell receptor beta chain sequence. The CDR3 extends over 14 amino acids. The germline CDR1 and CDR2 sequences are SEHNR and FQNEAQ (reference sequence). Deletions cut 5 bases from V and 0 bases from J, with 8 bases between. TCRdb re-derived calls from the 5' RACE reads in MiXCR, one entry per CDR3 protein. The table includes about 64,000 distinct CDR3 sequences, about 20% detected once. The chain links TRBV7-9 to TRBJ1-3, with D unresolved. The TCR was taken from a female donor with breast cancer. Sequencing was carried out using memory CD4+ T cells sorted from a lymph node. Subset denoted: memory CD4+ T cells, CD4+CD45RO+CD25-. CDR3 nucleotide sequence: TGTGCCAGCAGCACCGGGGACTCTGGAAACACCATATATTTT. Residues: CASSTGDSGNTIYF.